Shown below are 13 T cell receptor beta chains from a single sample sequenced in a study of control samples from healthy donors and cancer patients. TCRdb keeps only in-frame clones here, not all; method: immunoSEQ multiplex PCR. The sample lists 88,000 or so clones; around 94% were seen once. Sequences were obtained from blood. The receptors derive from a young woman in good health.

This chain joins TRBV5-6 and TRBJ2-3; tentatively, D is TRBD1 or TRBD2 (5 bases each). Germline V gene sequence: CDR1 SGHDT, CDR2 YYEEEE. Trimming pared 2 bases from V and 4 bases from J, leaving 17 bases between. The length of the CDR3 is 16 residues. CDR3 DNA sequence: TGTGCCAGCAGCTTTCAATTCGGGACCACTCCAGATACGCAGTATTTT. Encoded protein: CASSFQFGTTPDTQYF.

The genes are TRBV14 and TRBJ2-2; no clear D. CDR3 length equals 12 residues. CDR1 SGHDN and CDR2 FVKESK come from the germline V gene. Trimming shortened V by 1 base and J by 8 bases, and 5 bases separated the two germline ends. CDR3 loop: CASSQAQGELFF. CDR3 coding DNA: TGTGCCAGCAGCCAAGCCCAGGGGGAGCTGTTTTTT.

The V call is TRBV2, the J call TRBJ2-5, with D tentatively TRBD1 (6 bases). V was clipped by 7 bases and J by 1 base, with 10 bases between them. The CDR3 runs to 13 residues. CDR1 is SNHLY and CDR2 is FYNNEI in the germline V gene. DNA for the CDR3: TGTGCCAGCACCCCGGACAGCCAAGAGACCCAGTACTTC. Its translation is CASTPDSQETQYF.

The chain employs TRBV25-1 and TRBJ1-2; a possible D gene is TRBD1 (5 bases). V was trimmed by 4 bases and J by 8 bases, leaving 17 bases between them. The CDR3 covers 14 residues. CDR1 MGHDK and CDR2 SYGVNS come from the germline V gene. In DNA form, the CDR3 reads TGTGCCAGCAGTGCTCCGACAGAGAGGAAGGGCTACACCTTC. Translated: CASSAPTERKGYTF.

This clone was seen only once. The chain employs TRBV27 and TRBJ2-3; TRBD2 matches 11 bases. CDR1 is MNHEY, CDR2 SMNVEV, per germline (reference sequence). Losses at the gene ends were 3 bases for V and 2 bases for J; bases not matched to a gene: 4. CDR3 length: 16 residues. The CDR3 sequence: CASSFLGLADTDTQYF. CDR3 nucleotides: TGTGCCAGCAGTTTCCTGGGACTAGCGGACACAGATACGCAGTATTTT.

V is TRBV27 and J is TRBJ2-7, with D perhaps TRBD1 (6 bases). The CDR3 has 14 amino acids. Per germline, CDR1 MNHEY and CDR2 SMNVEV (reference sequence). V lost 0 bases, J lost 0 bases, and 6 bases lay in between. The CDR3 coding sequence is TGTGCCAGCAGTTTATCGGGACACTCCTACGAGCAGTACTTC. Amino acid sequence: CASSLSGHSYEQYF.

CDR3 DNA sequence: TGTGCCAGTAGTTCCTCCGCAGGGATCGGCTATGGCTACACCTTC. It yields the protein CASSSSAGIGYGYTF. V usage is TRBV19 and J usage is TRBJ1-2; tentative D call: TRBD1 (5 bases). The V gene lost 5 bases and the J gene lost 4 bases, with 17 bases spanning the gap. Germline V lookup: CDR1 LNHDA, CDR2 SQIVND (reference sequence). This CDR3 comprises 15 residues.

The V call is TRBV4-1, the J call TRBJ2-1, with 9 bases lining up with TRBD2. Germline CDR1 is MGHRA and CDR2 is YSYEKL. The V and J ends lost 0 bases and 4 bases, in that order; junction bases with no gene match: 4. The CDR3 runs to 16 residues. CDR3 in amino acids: CASSQESSGAYNEQFF. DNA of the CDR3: TGCGCCAGCAGCCAAGAGTCTAGCGGGGCTTACAATGAGCAGTTCTTC.

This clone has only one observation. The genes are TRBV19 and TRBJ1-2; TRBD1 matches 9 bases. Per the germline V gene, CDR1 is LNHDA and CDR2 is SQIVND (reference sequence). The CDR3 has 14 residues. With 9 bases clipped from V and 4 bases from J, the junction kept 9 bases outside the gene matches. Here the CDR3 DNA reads TGTGCCAGCGAGCTCGACAGGGGGTCCTATGGCTACACCTTC. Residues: CASELDRGSYGYTF. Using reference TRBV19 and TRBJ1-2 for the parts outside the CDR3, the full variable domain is DGGITQSPKYLFRKEGQNVTLSCEQNLNHDAMYWYRQDPGQGLRLIYYSQIVNDFQKGDIAEGYSVSREKKESFPLTVTSAQKNPTAFYLCASELDRGSYGYTFGSGTRLTVV.

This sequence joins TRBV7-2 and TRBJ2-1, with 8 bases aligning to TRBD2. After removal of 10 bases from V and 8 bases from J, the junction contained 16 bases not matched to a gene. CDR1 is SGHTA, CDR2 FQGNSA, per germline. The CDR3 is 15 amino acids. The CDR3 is CAIQTSRTSMHEQFF. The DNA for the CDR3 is TGTGCCATTCAAACTAGCCGGACTAGCATGCATGAGCAGTTCTTC.

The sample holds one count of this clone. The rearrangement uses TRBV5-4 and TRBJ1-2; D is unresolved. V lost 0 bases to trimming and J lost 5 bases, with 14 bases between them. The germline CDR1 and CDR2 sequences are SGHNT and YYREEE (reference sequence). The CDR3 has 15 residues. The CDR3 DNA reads TGTGCCAGCAGCTTGGTCCCCCTAGGAGGATATGGCTACACCTTC. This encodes CASSLVPLGGYGYTF.

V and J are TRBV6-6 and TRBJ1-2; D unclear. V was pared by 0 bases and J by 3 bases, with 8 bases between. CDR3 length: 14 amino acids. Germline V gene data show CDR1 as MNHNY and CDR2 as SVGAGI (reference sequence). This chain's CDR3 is CASSYSSQYYGYTF. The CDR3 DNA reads TGTGCCAGCAGTTACTCGAGTCAGTACTATGGCTACACCTTC.

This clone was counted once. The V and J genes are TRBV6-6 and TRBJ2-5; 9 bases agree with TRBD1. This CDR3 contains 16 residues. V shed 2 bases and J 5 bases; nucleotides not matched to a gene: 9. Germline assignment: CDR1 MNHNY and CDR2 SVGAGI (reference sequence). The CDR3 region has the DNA TGTGCCAGCAGTTACCCCGGGACAGGGTCCCGGGAGACCCAGTACTTC. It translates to CASSYPGTGSRETQYF.